This is a list of T cell receptor beta chains from one sample in a study of T cells in Graves' hyperthyroidism and ophthalmopathy. TCRdb called the multiplex PCR reads again in MiXCR, with one record for every CDR3 protein. The table shows approximately 700,000 distinct CDR3 sequences, with just under 45% occurring only once. The sequencing sample was made of peripheral blood or thyroid tissue (not recorded which). The source is an adult man with Graves' disease, either hyperthyroidism or ophthalmopathy (not recorded which). The CDR3 runs from the conserved cysteine through the conserved F or W. The order of the fields is J gene, V gene, clone size, D gene, CDR3 protein, CDR3 DNA. The D gene is left open where the match is weak. Only part of the rows carry a size: once, few, many, or a class if the clone is expanded.

TRBJ1-5 | TRBV24-1 | NA | TRBD1 | CATITGTGPNQPQHF | TGTGCCACCATAACCGGGACAGGGCCCAATCAGCCCCAGCATTTT
TRBJ2-6 | TRBV15 | NA | TRBD1 | CATSGPPGQGSGANVLTF | TGTGCCACCAGTGGCCCGCCGGGACAGGGTTCTGGGGCCAACGTCCTGACTTTC
TRBJ1-2 | TRBV14 | many | TRBD1 | CASSQGQGRIF | TGTGCCAGCAGCCAAGGACAGGGGAGGATCTTC
TRBJ1-3 | TRBV11-1 | NA | NA | CAGSPAGLSGNTIYF | TGTGCCGGCAGCCCGGCGGGACTCTCTGGAAACACCATATATTTT
TRBJ1-5 | TRBV10-2 | many | NA | CASSEGDQPQHF | TGCGCCAGCAGTGAGGGGGATCAGCCCCAGCATTTT
TRBJ2-2 | TRBV20-1 | NA | NA | CSARDGSGATNTGELFF | TGCAGTGCTAGAGATGGATCCGGCGCAACGAACACCGGGGAGCTGTTTTTT
TRBJ2-7 | TRBV24-1 | NA | TRBD1 | CASSGAGTGGPYEQYF | TGTGCCAGCAGTGGCGCCGGGACAGGGGGCCCCTACGAGCAGTACTTC
TRBJ1-5 | TRBV20-1 | many | TRBD1 | CSAYRGGQPQHF | TGCAGTGCTTACAGGGGAGGACAGCCCCAGCATTTT
TRBJ2-7 | TRBV7-9 | NA | TRBD1 | CASSSFSGTETYEQYF | TGTGCCAGCAGCTCCTTTTCCGGGACAGAGACCTACGAGCAGTACTTC
TRBJ1-1 | TRBV7-4 | NA | NA | CASSLTQGGMEAFF | TGTGCCAGCAGCTTAACGCAGGGAGGGATGGAGGCTTTCTTT
TRBJ2-5 | TRBV15 | NA | NA | CATSREGQETQYF | TGTGCCACCAGCAGAGAGGGGCAAGAGACCCAGTACTTC
TRBJ1-3 | TRBV9 | NA | NA | CASSPPGFGNTIYF | TGTGCCAGCAGCCCCCCCGGTTTTGGAAACACCATATATTTT
TRBJ1-5 | TRBV7-9 | NA | TRBD1 | CASSLVGGQGYQPQHF | TGTGCCAGCAGCTTAGTCGGGGGACAGGGCTATCAGCCCCAGCATTTT
TRBJ1-1 | TRBV29-1 | NA | TRBD1 | CSVAGTGYTEAFF | TGCAGCGTCGCCGGGACAGGGTACACTGAAGCTTTCTTT
TRBJ1-4 | TRBV7-8 | NA | TRBD1 | CASSQNRGLGEKLFF | TGTGCCAGCAGCCAAAACAGGGGGTTGGGAGAAAAACTGTTTTTT
TRBJ2-7 | TRBV7-9 | many | NA | CASSLVPGSYEQYF | TGTGCCAGCAGCTTAGTTCCGGGTTCCTACGAGCAGTACTTC
TRBJ1-1 | TRBV5-1 | NA | NA | CASSFPGVDTEAFF | TGCGCCAGCAGCTTTCCAGGGGTTGACACTGAAGCTTTCTTT
TRBJ1-1 | TRBV7-9 | many | NA | CASSPVGSHMNTEAFF | TGTGCCAGCAGCCCCGTGGGCAGCCACATGAACACTGAAGCTTTCTTT
TRBJ2-7 | TRBV20-1 | NA | TRBD2 | CSATSGGNYEQYF | TGCAGTGCTACTAGCGGGGGGAACTACGAGCAGTACTTC
TRBJ2-5 | TRBV6-5 | NA | TRBD1 | CASRKAGGVETQYF | TGTGCCAGCAGAAAAGCAGGGGGCGTAGAGACCCAGTACTTC
TRBJ2-7 | TRBV6-5 | few | TRBD1 | CASRTGESSEQYF | TGTGCCAGCCGTACAGGGGAATCGAGCGAGCAGTACTTC
TRBJ1-3 | TRBV30 | NA | NA | CAWSLGPGNTIYF | TGTGCCTGGAGTCTCGGGCCTGGAAACACCATATATTTT
TRBJ2-7 | TRBV2 | NA | TRBD1 | CASWTGRNEQYF | TGTGCCAGCTGGACAGGTCGGAACGAGCAGTACTTC
TRBJ2-2 | TRBV5-1 | NA | TRBD2 | CASSSGRLAGKNTGELFF | TGCGCCAGCAGCTCGGGCCGACTAGCGGGAAAGAACACCGGGGAGCTGTTTTTT
TRBJ1-2 | TRBV5-4 | many | NA | CASSLAARDYGYTF | TGTGCCAGCAGCTTGGCCGCCAGGGACTATGGCTACACCTTC
TRBJ2-5 | TRBV5-4 | many | NA | CASSLDPKETQYF | TGTGCCAGCAGCTTGGACCCAAAAGAGACCCAGTACTTC
TRBJ1-5 | TRBV7-9 | many | NA | CASSLSWDANQPQHF | TGTGCCAGCAGCTTAAGTTGGGATGCAAATCAGCCCCAGCATTTT
TRBJ1-2 | TRBV7-3 | NA | TRBD1 | CASSLLTGAGYGYTF | TGTGCCAGCAGCTTACTGACAGGGGCAGGCTATGGCTACACCTTC
TRBJ1-2 | TRBV10-3 | many | TRBD1 | CAISGTGTGGYGYTF | TGTGCCATCAGTGGGACCGGGACAGGGGGATATGGCTACACCTTC
TRBJ1-5 | TRBV15 | NA | TRBD1 | CATSISAGGFNQPQHF | TGTGCCACCAGCATTTCCGCAGGGGGTTTCAATCAGCCCCAGCATTTT
TRBJ1-1 | TRBV6-5 | NA | NA | CASSYGGRWDTEAFF | TGTGCCAGCAGTTACGGGGGACGATGGGACACTGAAGCTTTCTTT
TRBJ1-1 | TRBV20-1 | NA | NA | CSAKLRDTEAFF | TGCAGTGCAAAATTAAGAGACACTGAAGCTTTCTTT
TRBJ2-7 | TRBV20-1 | many | NA | CSARSGLEQYF | TGCAGTGCTAGGTCGGGTCTCGAGCAGTACTTC
TRBJ1-6 | TRBV10-3 | NA | NA | CAISRGPSGNSPLHF | TGTGCCATCAGTCGGGGACCCTCTGGAAATTCACCCCTCCACTTT
TRBJ1-2 | TRBV7-8 | NA | NA | CASSPRVRARDSYGYTF | TGTGCCAGCAGCCCCAGGGTTAGGGCTCGTGATAGCTATGGCTACACCTTC
TRBJ2-1 | TRBV29-1 | NA | NA | CSVLPFEAHNEQFF | TGCAGCGTTCTCCCTTTCGAGGCACACAATGAGCAGTTCTTC
TRBJ1-2 | TRBV19 | few | NA | CASGSGVANYGYTF | TGTGCCAGTGGCTCAGGGGTGGCCAACTATGGCTACACCTTC
TRBJ1-5 | TRBV27 | many | NA | CASSYTGDQPQHF | TGTGCCAGCAGTTATACCGGGGATCAGCCCCAGCATTTT
TRBJ2-7 | TRBV24-1 | NA | NA | CATSDSRGEQYF | TGTGCCACCAGTGATTCTCGTGGCGAGCAGTACTTC
TRBJ1-5 | TRBV7-8 | many | NA | CASSLRTVDQPQHF | TGTGCCAGCAGCCTCAGGACGGTTGATCAGCCCCAGCATTTT
TRBJ2-3 | TRBV7-6 | NA | NA | CASSLVGGGPDTQYF | TGTGCCAGCAGCTTAGTAGGTGGAGGGCCAGATACGCAGTATTTT
TRBJ1-2 | TRBV11-3 | NA | NA | CASTVRGTNYGYTF | TGTGCCAGCACCGTTAGAGGGACCAACTATGGCTACACCTTC
TRBJ1-2 | TRBV20-1 | few | NA | CSARDQDKAFNYGYTF | TGCAGTGCTAGAGATCAAGATAAGGCCTTCAACTATGGCTACACCTTC
TRBJ1-4 | TRBV5-1 | few | TRBD1 | CASSLGRTGSSVGELFF | TGCGCCAGCAGCTTGGGCCGGACAGGTTCATCGGTAGGGGAACTGTTTTTT
TRBJ2-7 | TRBV7-2 | many | NA | CASSSGRTGAYEQYF | TGTGCCAGCAGCTCAGGAAGGACGGGGGCCTACGAGCAGTACTTC
TRBJ2-5 | TRBV5-1 | few | TRBD2 | CASSLGWTSGSQETQYF | TGCGCCAGCAGCTTGGGGTGGACTAGCGGGAGCCAAGAGACCCAGTACTTC
TRBJ2-7 | TRBV7-8 | many | NA | CASSFDKTYEQYF | TGTGCCAGCAGCTTCGACAAAACCTACGAGCAGTACTTC